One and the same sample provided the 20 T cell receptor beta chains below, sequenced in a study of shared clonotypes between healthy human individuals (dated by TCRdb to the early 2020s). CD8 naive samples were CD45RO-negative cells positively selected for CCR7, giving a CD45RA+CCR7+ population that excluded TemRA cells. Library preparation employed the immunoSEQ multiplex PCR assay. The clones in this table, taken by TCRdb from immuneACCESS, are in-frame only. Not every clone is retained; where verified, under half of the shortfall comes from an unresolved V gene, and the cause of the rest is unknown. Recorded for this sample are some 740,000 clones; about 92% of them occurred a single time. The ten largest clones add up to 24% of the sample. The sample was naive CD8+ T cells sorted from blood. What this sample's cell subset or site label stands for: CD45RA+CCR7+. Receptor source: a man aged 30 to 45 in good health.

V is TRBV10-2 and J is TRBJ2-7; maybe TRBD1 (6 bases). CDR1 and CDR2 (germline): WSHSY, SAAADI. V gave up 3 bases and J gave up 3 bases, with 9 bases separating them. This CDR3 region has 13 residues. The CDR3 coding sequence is TGCGCCAGCAGTGAACAGGGCGGCTACGAGCAGTACTTC. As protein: CASSEQGGYEQYF.

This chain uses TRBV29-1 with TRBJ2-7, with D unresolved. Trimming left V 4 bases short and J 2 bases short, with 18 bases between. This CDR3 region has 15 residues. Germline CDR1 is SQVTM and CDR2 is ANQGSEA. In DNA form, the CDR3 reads TGCAGCGTTGTCCCGAAAGACAAGGGCCCCTACGAGCAGTACTTC. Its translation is CSVVPKDKGPYEQYF.

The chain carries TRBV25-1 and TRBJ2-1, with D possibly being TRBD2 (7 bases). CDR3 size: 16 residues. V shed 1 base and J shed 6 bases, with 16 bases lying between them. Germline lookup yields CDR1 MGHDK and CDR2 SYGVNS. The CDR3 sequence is CASSESVGGGGNEQFF. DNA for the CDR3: TGTGCCAGCAGTGAATCTGTTGGAGGGGGGGGCAATGAGCAGTTCTTC.

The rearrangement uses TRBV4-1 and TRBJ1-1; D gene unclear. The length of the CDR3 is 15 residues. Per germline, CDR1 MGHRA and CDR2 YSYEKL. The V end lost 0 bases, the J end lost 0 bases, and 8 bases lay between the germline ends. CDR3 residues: CASSQEEQLNTEAFF. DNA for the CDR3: TGCGCCAGCAGCCAAGAAGAACAGCTGAACACTGAAGCTTTCTTT.

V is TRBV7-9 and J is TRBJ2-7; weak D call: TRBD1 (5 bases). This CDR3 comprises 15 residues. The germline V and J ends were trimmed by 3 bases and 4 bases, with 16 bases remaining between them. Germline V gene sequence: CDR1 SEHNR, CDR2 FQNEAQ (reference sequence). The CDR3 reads CASSLKRQNNYEQYF. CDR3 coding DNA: TGTGCCAGCAGCTTGAAGCGACAGAATAATTACGAGCAGTACTTC.

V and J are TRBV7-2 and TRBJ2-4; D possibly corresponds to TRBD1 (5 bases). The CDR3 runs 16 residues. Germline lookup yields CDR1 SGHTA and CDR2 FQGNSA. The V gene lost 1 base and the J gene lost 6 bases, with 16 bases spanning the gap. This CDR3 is CASSLVRSGWGNIQYF. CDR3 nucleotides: TGTGCCAGCAGCTTAGTACGTTCAGGGTGGGGAAACATTCAGTACTTC.

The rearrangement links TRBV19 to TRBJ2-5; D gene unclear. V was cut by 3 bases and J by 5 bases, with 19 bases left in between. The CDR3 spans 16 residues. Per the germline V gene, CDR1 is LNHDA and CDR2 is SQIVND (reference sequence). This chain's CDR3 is CASSIGIWERTETQYF. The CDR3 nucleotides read TGTGCCAGTAGTATTGGGATTTGGGAACGAACGGAGACCCAGTACTTC.

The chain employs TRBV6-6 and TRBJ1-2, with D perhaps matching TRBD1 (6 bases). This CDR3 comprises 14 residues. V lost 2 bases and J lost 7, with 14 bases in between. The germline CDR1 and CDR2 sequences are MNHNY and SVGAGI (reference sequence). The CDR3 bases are TGTGCCAGCAGTTACACAAAAGACAGGTCTGGCTACACCTTC. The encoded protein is CASSYTKDRSGYTF.

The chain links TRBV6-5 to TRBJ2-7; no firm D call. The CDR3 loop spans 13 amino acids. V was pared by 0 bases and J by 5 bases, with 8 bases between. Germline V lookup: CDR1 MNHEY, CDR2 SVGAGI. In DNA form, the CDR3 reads TGTGCCAGCAGTTACTCGACGGTCAACGAGCAGTACTTC. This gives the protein CASSYSTVNEQYF.

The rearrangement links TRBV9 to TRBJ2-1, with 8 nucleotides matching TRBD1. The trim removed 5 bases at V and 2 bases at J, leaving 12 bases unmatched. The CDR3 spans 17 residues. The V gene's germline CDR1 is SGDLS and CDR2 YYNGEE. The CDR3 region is CASSPDRGPFTYNEQFF. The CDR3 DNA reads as TGTGCCAGCAGTCCAGACAGGGGTCCCTTCACCTACAATGAGCAGTTCTTC.

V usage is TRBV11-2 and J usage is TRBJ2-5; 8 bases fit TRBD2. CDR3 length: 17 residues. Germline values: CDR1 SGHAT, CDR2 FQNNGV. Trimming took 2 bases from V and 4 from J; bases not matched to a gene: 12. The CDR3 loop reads CASSLTRSGGPRETQYF. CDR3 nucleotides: TGTGCCAGCAGCTTAACCAGGTCGGGAGGGCCCCGAGAGACCCAGTACTTC.

CDR3 protein: CASSLGLAGGSEQFF. The CDR3, as DNA: TGTGCCAGCAGTTTGGGACTAGCGGGAGGGTCTGAGCAGTTCTTC. The chain uses TRBV27 and TRBJ2-1; TRBD2 matches at 16 bases. Unmatched junction bases numbered 2, after V lost 3 bases and J lost 9 bases. From germline, CDR1 is MNHEY and CDR2 SMNVEV (reference sequence). This CDR3 is 15 amino acids long.

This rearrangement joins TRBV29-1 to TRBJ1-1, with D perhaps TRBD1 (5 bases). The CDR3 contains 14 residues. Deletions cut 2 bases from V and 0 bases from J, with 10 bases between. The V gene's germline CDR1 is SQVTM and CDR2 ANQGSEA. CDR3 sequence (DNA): TGCAGCGTTGAAAGGGACGGATTGAACACTGAAGCTTTCTTT. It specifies CSVERDGLNTEAFF.

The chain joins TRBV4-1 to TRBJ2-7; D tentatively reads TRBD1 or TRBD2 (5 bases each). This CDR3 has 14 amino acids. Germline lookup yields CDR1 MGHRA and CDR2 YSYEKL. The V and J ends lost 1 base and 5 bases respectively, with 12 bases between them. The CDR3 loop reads CASSQGWGIDEQYF. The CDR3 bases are TGCGCCAGCAGCCAAGGCTGGGGGATCGACGAGCAGTACTTC.

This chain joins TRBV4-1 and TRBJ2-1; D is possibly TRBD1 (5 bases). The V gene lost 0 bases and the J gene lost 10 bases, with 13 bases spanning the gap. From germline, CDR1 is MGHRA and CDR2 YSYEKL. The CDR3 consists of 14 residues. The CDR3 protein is CASSQDWGYREQFF. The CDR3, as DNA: TGCGCCAGCAGCCAAGATTGGGGCTACCGAGAGCAGTTCTTC.

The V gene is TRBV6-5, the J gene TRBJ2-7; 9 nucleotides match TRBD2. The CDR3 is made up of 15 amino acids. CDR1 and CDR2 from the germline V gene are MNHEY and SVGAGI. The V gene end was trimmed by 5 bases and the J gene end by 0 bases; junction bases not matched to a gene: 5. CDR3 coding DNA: TGTGCCAGCAGTACTAGCGGGTACCCCTCCTACGAGCAGTACTTC. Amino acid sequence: CASSTSGYPSYEQYF.

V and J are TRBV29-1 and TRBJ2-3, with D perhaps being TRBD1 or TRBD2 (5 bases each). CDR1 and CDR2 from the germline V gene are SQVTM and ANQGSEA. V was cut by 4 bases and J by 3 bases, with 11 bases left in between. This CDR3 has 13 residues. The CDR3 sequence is CSVVLGETDTQYF. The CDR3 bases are TGCAGCGTTGTACTAGGGGAGACAGATACGCAGTATTTT.

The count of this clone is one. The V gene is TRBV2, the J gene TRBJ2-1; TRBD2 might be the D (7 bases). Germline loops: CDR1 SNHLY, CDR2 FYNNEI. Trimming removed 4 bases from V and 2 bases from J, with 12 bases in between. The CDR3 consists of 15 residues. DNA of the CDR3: TGTGCCAGCAGTGGGGGGCTAGCGGCCTACAATGAGCAGTTCTTC. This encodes CASSGGLAAYNEQFF.

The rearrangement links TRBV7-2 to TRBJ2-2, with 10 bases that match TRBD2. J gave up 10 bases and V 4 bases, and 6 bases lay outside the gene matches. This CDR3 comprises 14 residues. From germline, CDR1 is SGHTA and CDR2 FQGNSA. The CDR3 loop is CASSSLGLALELFF. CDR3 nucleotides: TGTGCCAGCAGCTCACTGGGACTAGCGTTGGAGCTGTTTTTT. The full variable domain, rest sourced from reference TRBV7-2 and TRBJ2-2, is GAGVSQSPSNKVTEKGKDVELRCDPISGHTALYWYRQSLGQGLEFLIYFQGNSAPDKSGLPSDRFSAERTGGSVSTLTIQRTQQEDSAVYLCASSSLGLALELFFGEGSRLTVL.

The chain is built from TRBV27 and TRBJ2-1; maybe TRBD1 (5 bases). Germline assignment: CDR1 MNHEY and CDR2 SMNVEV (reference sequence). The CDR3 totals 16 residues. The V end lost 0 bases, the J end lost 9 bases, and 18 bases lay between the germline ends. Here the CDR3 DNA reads TGTGCCAGCAGTTTATCGACCCTAACCCAAAGGGGTGAGCAGTTCTTC. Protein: CASSLSTLTQRGEQFF.